What follows describes a single TCR beta chain. Genomic DNA constituted the template upon which TCR beta VDJ and CDR3 profiling was performed. TCRdb re-called the reads with MiXCR, one entry per CDR3 protein. The sample has some 180,000 distinct CDR3 sequences, about 60% seen once. Patients selected for sequencing had displayed CD8+CD57+ cell expansion by flow cytometry. This sample is part of a study of CD8+CD57+ T cells in acquired aplastic anemia. Looking at the study overall: On average, sorted CD4+ and CD8+ cells gave roughly 3 ug of DNA.

Germline V gene sequence: CDR1 SQVTM, CDR2 ANQGSEA. This CDR3 spans 15 amino acids. V was clipped by 0 bases and J by 4 bases, with 13 bases between them. The material sequenced was sorted CD4+, CD8+, or CD8+CD57+ T cells (not recorded which) from PBMCs. The receptor was isolated from a human donor with aplastic anemia. The V and J genes are TRBV29-1 and TRBJ2-1, with D tentatively TRBD1 or TRBD2 (6 bases each). The CDR3 region has the DNA TGCAGCGTTGAAGAGGGGGCGGGGCCTTACAATGAGCAGTTCTTC. Translating gives CSVEEGAGPYNEQFF.